This TCR beta chain was recorded in a study of cytomegalovirus exposure and HLA in healthy donors. Study results and limitations: The finding came from a later analysis; first-cohort TCR clusters tended to co-occur in the roughly 120 validation repertoires.

The method was immunoSEQ multiplex PCR; TCRdb's version includes in-frame clones alone and lacks a portion of them. Altogether 150,000 to 200,000 clones are present, around nine tenths being singletons, with the ten largest covering 1.4%. Trimming removed 0 bases from V and 0 bases from J, with 13 bases in between. CDR1 and CDR2 (germline): LGHNA, YNFKEQ. The CDR3 has 17 amino acids. A note on this clone: As yet, its antigen is unknown.

This sequence joins TRBV4-2 and TRBJ2-3; D unresolved. Sequencing was performed on PBMCs. The TCR comes from a woman aged 30 to 39 in good health and CMV-seronegative. The CDR3 sequence is CASSQDSGRTSTDTQYF. The DNA of the CDR3 is TGTGCCAGCAGCCAAGATTCAGGCAGAACTAGCACAGATACGCAGTATTTT.